The present TCR beta chain was sequenced within a study of Ad26.COV2.S vaccination and SARS-CoV-2 variants. Study results and caveats: The analyses of TCR breadth and depth may have understated the size of total T cell responses. Breadth, reportedly substantial, characterized the spike-specific CD8+ and CD4+ T cell responses after vaccination. People who got the vaccine or the placebo had similar non-spike TCR breadth.

Libraries were prepared by immunoSEQ multiplex PCR; TCRdb keeps only in-frame clonotypes and omits some of them. The table records 180,000 or so clones, 87% of them present only once. Points on this clone: Its antigen is not identified.

The receptor was isolated from a human donor who had recovered from COVID-19. Sequenced here: peripheral blood, sampled after recovery from COVID-19.

The CDR3 DNA follows: TGTGCCAGCAGCCAAGTGCAGGGGCGAGCTTTCTTT. As protein: CASSQVQGRAFF. The chain is built from TRBV3-1 (or the pseudogene TRBV3-2) and TRBJ1-1, with D perhaps matching TRBD1 (6 bases). Germline V gives CDR1 LGHDT, CDR2 YNNKEL (reference sequence). The CDR3 length is 12 residues. Trimming took 1 base from V and 10 from J, leaving 10 bases between them.